The rows below give T cell receptor beta chains drawn from one sample of a study of identifying expanded T cells in peripheral blood. Sequenced by immunoSEQ multiplex PCR; TCRdb stores in-frame clones only, minus some. Of over 75,000 clones in the sample, approximately 90% were seen once. The sample was blood. The source is a person between 18 and 75 years old in good health. CDR3s include the opening cysteine and the closing phenylalanine or tryptophan. The order of the fields is CDR3 protein, CDR3 DNA, J gene, V gene, D gene, clone size. The D gene is left open where the match is weak. Only some rows state a clone size, as once, few, many or a class for expanded clones.

CASSFSGVSNQPQHF TGTGCCAGCAGCTTCTCGGGGGTTAGCAATCAGCCCCAGCATTTT TRBJ1-5 TRBV5-5 . .
CASSPYYEQYF TGTGCCAGCAGCCCCTACTACGAGCAGTACTTC TRBJ2-7 TRBV7-4 . .
CASSTFQGEGNQPQHF TGTGCCAGCAGTACATTCCAGGGGGAAGGCAATCAGCCCCAGCATTTT TRBJ1-5 TRBV2 TRBD1 .
CASSLYNNEKLFF TGTGCCAGCAGTTTATACAATAATGAAAAACTGTTTTTT TRBJ1-4 TRBV27 . .
CASSLEAGIEKLFF TGCGCCAGCAGCTTGGAGGCGGGGATTGAAAAACTGTTTTTT TRBJ1-4 TRBV5-1 . .
CASSGGISYEQYF TGTGCCAGCAGTGGAGGGATCTCCTACGAGCAGTACTTC TRBJ2-7 TRBV6-1 . .
CASSPRDNYEQYF TGTGCCAGCAGTCCCCGGGACAACTACGAGCAGTACTTC TRBJ2-7 TRBV6-5 . .
CASSPGTGDEQYF TGTGCCAGCAGTCCCGGGACAGGGGACGAGCAGTACTTC TRBJ2-7 TRBV7-3 TRBD1 few
CASSLVTSSAYEQYF TGCGCCAGCAGCTTGGTGACCTCTTCTGCTTACGAGCAGTACTTC TRBJ2-7 TRBV5-1 . .
CASSPRTYRTDTQYF TGTGCCAGCAGTCCCAGGACTTACCGCACAGATACGCAGTATTTT TRBJ2-3 TRBV2 . .
CASSEITSGGRTSSYNEQFF TGTGCCAGCAGTGAAATCACTAGCGGGGGGAGGACAAGCTCCTACAATGAGCAGTTCTTC TRBJ2-1 TRBV2 TRBD2 .
CAISESDRGSYGYTF TGTGCCATCAGTGAGTCTGACAGGGGCTCCTATGGCTACACCTTC TRBJ1-2 TRBV10-3 TRBD1 .
CASSSTPQGTDTQYF TGTGCCAGCTCATCCACCCCTCAGGGCACAGATACGCAGTATTTT TRBJ2-3 TRBV18 . .
CASRSPGRSYEQYF TGTGCCAGCAGATCCCCGGGGCGCTCCTACGAGCAGTACTTC TRBJ2-7 TRBV7-8 . once
CASSLGLAKNIQYF TGTGCCAGCAGTTTAGGGCTAGCCAAAAACATTCAGTACTTC TRBJ2-4 TRBV28 . once
CASSLLHGTGYTGNTIYF TGCGCCAGCAGCCTCTTACACGGGACAGGGTACACTGGAAACACCATATATTTT TRBJ1-3 TRBV4-1 TRBD1 once
CASSEPGDNPTGELFF TGTGCCAGCAGTGAACCTGGGGACAATCCCACCGGGGAGCTGTTTTTT TRBJ2-2 TRBV25-1 . .
CASSLYGGGGEKLFF TGTGCCAGCAGCTTATATGGGGGGGGCGGCGAAAAACTGTTTTTT TRBJ1-4 TRBV7-2 . .